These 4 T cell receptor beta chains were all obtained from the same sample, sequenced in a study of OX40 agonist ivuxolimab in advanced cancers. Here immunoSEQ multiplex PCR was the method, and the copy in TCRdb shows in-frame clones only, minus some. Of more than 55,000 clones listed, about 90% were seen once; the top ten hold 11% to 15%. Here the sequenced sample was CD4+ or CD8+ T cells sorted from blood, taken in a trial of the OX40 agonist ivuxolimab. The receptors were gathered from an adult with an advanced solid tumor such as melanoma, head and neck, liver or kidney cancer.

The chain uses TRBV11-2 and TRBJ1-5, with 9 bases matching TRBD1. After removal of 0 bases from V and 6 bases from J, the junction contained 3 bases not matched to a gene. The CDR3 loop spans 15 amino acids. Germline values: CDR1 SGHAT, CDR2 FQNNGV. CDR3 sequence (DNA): TGTGCCAGCAGCTTAGAACAGGGGGCAGGTCAGCCCCAGCATTTT. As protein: CASSLEQGAGQPQHF.

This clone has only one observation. The CDR3, as DNA: TGTGCCAGCAGCTTCACAGGGGCCCGCGCGAACACCGGGGAGCTGTTTTTT. Encoded protein: CASSFTGARANTGELFF. This rearrangement joins TRBV7-9 to TRBJ2-2; the match to TRBD1 covers 7 bases. The CDR3 is made up of 17 amino acids. Looked up from germline, CDR1 is SEHNR and CDR2 is FQNEAQ (reference sequence). Trimming took 3 bases from V and 0 from J; bases not matched to a gene: 7.

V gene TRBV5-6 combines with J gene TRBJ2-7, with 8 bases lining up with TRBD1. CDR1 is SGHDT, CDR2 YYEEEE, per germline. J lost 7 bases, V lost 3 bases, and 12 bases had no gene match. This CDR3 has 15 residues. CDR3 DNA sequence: TGTGCCAGCAGCTGGGGACAGGTGATCTTTGGGGAGCAGTACTTC. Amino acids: CASSWGQVIFGEQYF.

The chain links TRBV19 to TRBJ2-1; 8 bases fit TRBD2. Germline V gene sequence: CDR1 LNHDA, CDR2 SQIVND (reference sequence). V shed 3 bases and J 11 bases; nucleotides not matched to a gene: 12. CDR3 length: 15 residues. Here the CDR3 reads CASSMAGTRSIQQFF. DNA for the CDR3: TGTGCCAGTAGTATGGCCGGGACTAGGAGCATCCAGCAGTTCTTC.